This T cell receptor beta chain was sequenced in a study of T cell changes during pregnancy in multiple sclerosis. Using immunoSEQ multiplex PCR, the repertoire was profiled, and TCRdb retains in-frame clones only, with some absent. The sample includes about 100,000 clones, roughly 92% seen only once; the top ten take more than 2.5%. Specimen: peripheral blood, collected in the first trimester of pregnancy. The sequence was obtained from a female donor with multiple sclerosis, enrolled in a pregnancy study.

The chain's CDR3 is CASCSGISNEQFF. CDR3 nucleotide sequence: TGTGCCAGCTGTAGCGGGATATCCAATGAGCAGTTCTTC. The gene calls are TRBV9 and TRBJ2-1, with TRBD2 matching 8 bases. Germline CDR1 SGDLS, CDR2 YYNGEE. The CDR3 extends over 13 amino acids. V was clipped by 7 bases and J by 6 bases; unmatched bases: 6.